This T cell receptor beta chain appears in the sequencing data of a study of technical replicates of blood from a few donors (dated 2017 in TCRdb). Compared with germline, V lacks 10 bases and J lacks 0 bases; bases without a gene match: 17. The germline V gene sets CDR1 to SNHLY and CDR2 to FYNNEI. From cysteine to phenylalanine, the CDR3 is 19 amino acids long. Of all the DNA, just the CDR3 is kept, 57 bases in frame from base 1. The library was prepared using the immunoSEQ multiplex PCR assay. Not all clones reach the TCRdb copy of this immuneACCESS table, which keeps in-frame sequences only. Checked studies attribute under half of the gap to unresolved V genes and leave the rest unexplained. The sample table shows 77,000 or so clones, and roughly 90% are seen once. The top ten constitute over 0.35% of the sample. To note about this clone: Its antigen remains undetermined. Base quality data are lacking; no much larger clone is found one base away.

The sequence joins TRBV2 to TRBJ2-6; TRBD1 agrees with 8 junctional bases. The sequenced material came from T cells isolated from PBMCs. This sequence originates from a human donor in good health. The DNA reads TGTGCCACCTTTGCAACTGACAGGGGTCTCCTCTCTGGGGCCAACGTCCTGACTTTC. Its translation reads: CATFATDRGLLSGANVLTF.